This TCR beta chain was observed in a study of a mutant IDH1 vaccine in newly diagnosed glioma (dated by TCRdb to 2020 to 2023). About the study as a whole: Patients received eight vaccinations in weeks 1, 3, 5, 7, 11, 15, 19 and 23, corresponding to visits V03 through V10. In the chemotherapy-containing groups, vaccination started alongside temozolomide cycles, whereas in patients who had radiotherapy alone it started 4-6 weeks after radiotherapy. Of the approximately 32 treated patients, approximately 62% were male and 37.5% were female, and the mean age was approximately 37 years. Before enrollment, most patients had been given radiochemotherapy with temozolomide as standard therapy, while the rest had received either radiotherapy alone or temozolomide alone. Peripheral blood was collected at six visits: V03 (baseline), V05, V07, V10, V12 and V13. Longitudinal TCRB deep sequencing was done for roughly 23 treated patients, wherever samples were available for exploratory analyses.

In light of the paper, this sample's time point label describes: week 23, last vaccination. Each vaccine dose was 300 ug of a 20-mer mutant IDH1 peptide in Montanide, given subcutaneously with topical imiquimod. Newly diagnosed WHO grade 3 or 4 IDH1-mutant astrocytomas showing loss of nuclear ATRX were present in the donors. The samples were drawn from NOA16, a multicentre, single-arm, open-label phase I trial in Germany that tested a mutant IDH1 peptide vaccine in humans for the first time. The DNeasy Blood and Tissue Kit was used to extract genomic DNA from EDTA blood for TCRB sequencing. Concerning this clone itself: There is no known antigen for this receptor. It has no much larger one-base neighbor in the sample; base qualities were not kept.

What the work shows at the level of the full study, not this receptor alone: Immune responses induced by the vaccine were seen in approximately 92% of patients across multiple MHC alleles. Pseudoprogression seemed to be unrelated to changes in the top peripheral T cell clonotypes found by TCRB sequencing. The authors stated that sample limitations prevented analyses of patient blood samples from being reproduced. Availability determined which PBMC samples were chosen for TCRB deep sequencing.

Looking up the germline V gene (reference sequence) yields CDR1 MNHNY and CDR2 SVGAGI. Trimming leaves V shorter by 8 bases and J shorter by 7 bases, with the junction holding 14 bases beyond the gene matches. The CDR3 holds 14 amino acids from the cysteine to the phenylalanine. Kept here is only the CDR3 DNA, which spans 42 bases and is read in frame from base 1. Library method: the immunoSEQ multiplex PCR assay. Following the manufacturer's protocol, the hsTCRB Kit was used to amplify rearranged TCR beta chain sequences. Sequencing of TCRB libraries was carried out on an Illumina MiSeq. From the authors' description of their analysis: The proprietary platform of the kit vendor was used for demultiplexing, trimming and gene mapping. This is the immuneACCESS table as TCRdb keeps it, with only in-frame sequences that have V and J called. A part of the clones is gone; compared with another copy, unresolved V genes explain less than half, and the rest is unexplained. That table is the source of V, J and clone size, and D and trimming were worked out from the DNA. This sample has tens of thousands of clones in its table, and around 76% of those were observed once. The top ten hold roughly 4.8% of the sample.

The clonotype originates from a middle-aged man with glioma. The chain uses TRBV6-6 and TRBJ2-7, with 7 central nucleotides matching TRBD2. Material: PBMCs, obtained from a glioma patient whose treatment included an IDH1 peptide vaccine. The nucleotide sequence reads TGTGCCAGCCCTACTAGCGCCGACTGGAGGGAGCAGTACTTC. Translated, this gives CASPTSADWREQYF.